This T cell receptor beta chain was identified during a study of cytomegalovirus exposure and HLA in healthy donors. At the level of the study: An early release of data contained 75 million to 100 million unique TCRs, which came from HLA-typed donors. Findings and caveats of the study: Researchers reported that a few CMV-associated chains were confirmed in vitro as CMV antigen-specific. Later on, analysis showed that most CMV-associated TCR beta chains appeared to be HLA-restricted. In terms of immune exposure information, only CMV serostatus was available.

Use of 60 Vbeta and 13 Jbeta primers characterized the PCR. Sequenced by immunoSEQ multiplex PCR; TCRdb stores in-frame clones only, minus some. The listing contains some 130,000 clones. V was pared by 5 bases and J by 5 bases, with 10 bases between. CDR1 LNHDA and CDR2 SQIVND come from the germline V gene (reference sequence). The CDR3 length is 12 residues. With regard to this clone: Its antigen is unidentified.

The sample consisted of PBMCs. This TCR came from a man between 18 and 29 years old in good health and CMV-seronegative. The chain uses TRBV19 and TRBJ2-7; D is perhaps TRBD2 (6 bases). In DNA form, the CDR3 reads TGTGCCAGTAGTTCAGGGAGGAACGAGCAGTACTTC. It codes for CASSSGRNEQYF.